Each of the 12 T cell receptor beta chains below was sequenced from the same sample in a study of cytomegalovirus exposure and HLA in healthy donors. Researchers ran the PCR with 60 Vbeta and 13 Jbeta primers. Using immunoSEQ multiplex PCR, the repertoire was profiled, and TCRdb retains in-frame clones only, with some absent. The sample lists roughly 140,000 clones, approximately 80% occurring once. Sequences were obtained from PBMCs. Every receptor here comes from a boy aged 2 to 10 in good health and CMV-seronegative.

This chain uses TRBV4-2 with TRBJ2-3; TRBD2 matches at 9 bases. The germline CDR1 and CDR2 sequences are LGHNA and YNFKEQ. The trim removed 0 bases at V and 2 bases at J, leaving 6 bases unmatched. The CDR3 contains 17 residues. CDR3 sequence: CASSQDPRLAVTDTQYF. The DNA of the CDR3 is TGTGCCAGCAGCCAAGACCCCCGACTAGCGGTCACAGATACGCAGTATTTT.

The gene calls are TRBV19 and TRBJ2-7; the D is unclear. Per the germline V gene, CDR1 is LNHDA and CDR2 is SQIVND (reference sequence). CDR3 length: 14 amino acids. V lost 3 bases and J 5 bases, leaving 14 bases between the germline ends. Here the CDR3 reads CASSILEFQHEQYF. In DNA, the CDR3 is TGTGCCAGTAGTATTTTGGAGTTCCAGCACGAGCAGTACTTC.

This clone was counted a single time. This chain joins TRBV5-4 and TRBJ1-1; D unclear. CDR3 size: 16 residues. Trimming took 0 bases from V and 6 from J, leaving 18 bases between them. Germline V gives CDR1 SGHNT, CDR2 YYREEE (reference sequence). CDR3 DNA: TGTGCCAGCAGCTTGGAGGTGGGTGGCTTGGGCGCTGAAGCTTTCTTT. Translating it yields CASSLEVGGLGAEAFF. Together with reference TRBV5-4 and TRBJ1-1, the CDR3 gives the full variable domain: ETGVTQSPTHLIKTRGQQVTLRCSSQSGHNTVSWYQQALGQGPQFIFQYYREEENGRGNFPPRFSGLQFPNYSSELNVNALELDDSALYLCASSLEVGGLGAEAFFGQGTRLTVV.

The chain uses TRBV28 and TRBJ1-5; the D is unclear. The V gene lost 6 bases and the J gene lost 1 base, with 4 bases spanning the gap. The CDR3 contains 12 residues. The germline CDR1 and CDR2 sequences are MDHEN and SYDVKM. The CDR3 loop reads CASRESNQPQHF. The DNA of the CDR3 is TGTGCCAGCAGGGAGAGCAATCAGCCCCAGCATTTT.

The chain combines TRBV29-1 with TRBJ1-2, with 12 bases fitting TRBD1. The V segment lost 4 bases and the J segment 8 bases; nucleotides outside the gene matches: 11. The V gene's germline CDR1 is SQVTM and CDR2 ANQGSEA. The CDR3 extends over 15 amino acids. For the CDR3, the DNA is TGCAGCGTTGTCAGTATGGGACAGGGGGCGGGGGGCTACACCTTC. It specifies CSVVSMGQGAGGYTF. The full variable domain, in which reference TRBV29-1 and TRBJ1-2 provide the parts outside the CDR3, is SAVISQKPSRDICQRGTSLTIQCQVDSQVTMMFWYRQQPGQSLTLIATANQGSEATYESGFVIDKFPISRPNLTFSTLTVSNMSPEDSSIYLCSVVSMGQGAGGYTFGSGTRLTVV.

The gene calls are TRBV7-9 and TRBJ1-1; D possibly corresponds to TRBD1 (5 bases). Germline CDR1 SEHNR, CDR2 FQNEAQ (reference sequence). V dropped 5 bases and J dropped 2 bases, with 12 bases sitting between them. CDR3 length: 14 amino acids. The CDR3 sequence is CASSLHGGNTEAFF. CDR3 bases: TGTGCCAGCAGCCTTCACGGGGGAAACACTGAAGCTTTCTTT.

This clone was seen a single time. The V gene is TRBV7-2, the J gene TRBJ2-5; 8 nucleotides align to TRBD2. V was clipped by 7 bases and J by 5 bases; unmatched bases: 6. The germline V gene encodes CDR1 SGHTA and CDR2 FQGNSA. CDR3 length equals 13 residues. CDR3: CASNPGGMETQYF. In nucleotides, the CDR3 is TGTGCCAGCAACCCGGGAGGGATGGAGACCCAGTACTTC. The whole variable domain, remainder taken from reference TRBV7-2 and TRBJ2-5, is GAGVSQSPSNKVTEKGKDVELRCDPISGHTALYWYRQSLGQGLEFLIYFQGNSAPDKSGLPSDRFSAERTGGSVSTLTIQRTQQEDSAVYLCASNPGGMETQYFGPGTRLLVL.

J is TRBJ1-1 and V is TRBV18; 9 bases fit TRBD1. Germline CDR1 is KGHSH and CDR2 is LQKENI. The CDR3 covers 16 residues. The V and J ends lost 4 bases and 0 bases, in that order; junction bases with no gene match: 6. The CDR3 bases are TGTGCCAGCTCACACAGGACAGGGGCGTTGAACACTGAAGCTTTCTTT. It encodes CASSHRTGALNTEAFF.

CDR3 loop: CASSLDRNQPQHF. In nucleotides, the CDR3 is TGTGCCAGCAGCTTGGACAGAAATCAGCCCCAGCATTTT. The chain employs TRBV5-6 and TRBJ1-5; D remains ambiguous. V lost 0 bases, J lost 4 bases, and 5 bases lay in between. Germline V gene sequence: CDR1 SGHDT, CDR2 YYEEEE. The CDR3 runs 13 residues.

This clone was seen only a few times. The chain employs TRBV9 and TRBJ2-7; D is ambiguous. Deletions cut 1 base from V and 4 bases from J, with 9 bases between. Germline V gene lookup returns CDR1 SGDLS and CDR2 YYNGEE. The CDR3 is 13 residues long. The CDR3 reads CASSVRLNYEQYF. As DNA, the CDR3 is TGTGCCAGCAGCGTAAGACTTAATTACGAGCAGTACTTC.

The sample holds a few counts of this clone. The chain couples TRBV6-1 to TRBJ1-1; D might be TRBD1 (6 bases). The CDR3 has 13 residues. V lost 7 bases and J 6 bases, leaving 15 bases between the germline ends. Germline V gene sequence: CDR1 MNHNS, CDR2 SASEGT. In DNA form, the CDR3 reads TGTGCCAGCAATCGCCTAGGGGGAGCTGAAGCTTTCTTT. Protein product: CASNRLGGAEAFF.

The V and J genes are TRBV20-1 and TRBJ2-5; D remains ambiguous. The CDR3 runs to 10 residues. V dropped 3 bases and J dropped 5 bases, with 4 bases sitting between them. Germline V gene lookup returns CDR1 DFQATT and CDR2 SNEGSKA (reference sequence). The DNA for the CDR3 is TGCAGTGCTAGTATCGAGACCCAGTACTTC. Translated: CSASIETQYF.